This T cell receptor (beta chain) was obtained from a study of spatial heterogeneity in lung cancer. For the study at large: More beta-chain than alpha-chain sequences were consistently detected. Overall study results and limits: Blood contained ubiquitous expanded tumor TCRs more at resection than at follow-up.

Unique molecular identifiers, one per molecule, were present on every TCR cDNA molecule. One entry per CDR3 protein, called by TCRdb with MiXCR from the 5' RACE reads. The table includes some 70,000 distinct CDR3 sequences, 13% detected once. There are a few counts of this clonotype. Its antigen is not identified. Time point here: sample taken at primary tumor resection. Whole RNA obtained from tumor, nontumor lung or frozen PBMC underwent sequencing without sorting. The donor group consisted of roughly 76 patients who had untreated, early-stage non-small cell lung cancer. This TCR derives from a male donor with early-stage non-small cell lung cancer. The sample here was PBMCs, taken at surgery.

In DNA, the CDR3 is TGTGCCAGCAGAGACAGGGGGGAGAACGAGCAGTACTTC. Its translation: CASRDRGENEQYF. The chain combines TRBV3-1 with TRBJ2-7, with TRBD1 identical over 9 bases. The CDR3 spans 13 residues. V lost 6 bases to trimming and J lost 5 bases; unmatched junction nucleotides: 5. The germline V gene has CDR1 LGHDT and CDR2 YNNKEL (reference sequence).